Here is one TCR beta chain with its context. It was with 60 Vbeta and 13 Jbeta primers that the PCR ran. The table came from immunoSEQ multiplex PCR; TCRdb's copy has only in-frame clones and leaves some out. The table lists about 150,000 clones. This entry comes from a study of cytomegalovirus exposure and HLA in healthy donors. Study information: Around 77 million unique TCRs from HLA-typed donors made up an early data release.

The CDR3 sequence is 13 residues long. Trimming removed 4 bases at V and 1 base at J, with 7 bases between. Per germline, CDR1 SEHNR and CDR2 FQNEAQ (reference sequence). This TCR came from a woman between 50 and 59 years old in good health and CMV-seronegative. This chain joins TRBV7-9 and TRBJ1-1; no reliable D call. Input material: PBMCs. The CDR3 spells CASSWAPNTEAFF. CDR3 bases: TGTGCCAGCAGCTGGGCCCCGAACACTGAAGCTTTCTTT. The variable domain in full, completed from reference TRBV7-9 and TRBJ1-1, reads DTGVSQNPRHKITKRGQNVTFRCDPISEHNRLYWYRQTLGQGPEFLTYFQNEAQLEKSRLLSDRFSAERPKGSFSTLEIQRTEQGDSAMYLCASSWAPNTEAFFGQGTRLTVV.